Shown below are 25 T cell receptor beta chains from a single sample sequenced in a study of shared clonotypes between healthy human individuals. Produced via immunoSEQ multiplex PCR; TCRdb's table is partial and in-frame only. The table lists roughly 1.4 million clones, approximately 98.5% of them singletons. The sequenced material came from naive CD4+ T cells sorted from blood. Subset defined: CD45RA+ positively selected. All receptors come from a man aged 25 to 40 in good health.

The chain couples TRBV6-5 to TRBJ2-1; TRBD2 aligns across 9 bases. Germline V gene sequence: CDR1 MNHEY, CDR2 SVGAGI. With 4 bases clipped from V and 7 bases from J, the junction kept 8 bases outside the gene matches. This CDR3 comprises 15 residues. The CDR3 coding sequence is TGTGCCAGCAGTTCCTTAGCGGGAGTTGGAAATGAGCAGTTCTTC. Protein product: CASSSLAGVGNEQFF.

The chain's CDR3 is CASSPTGANGYTF. The DNA of the CDR3 is TGTGCCAGCAGCCCGACAGGGGCGAATGGCTACACCTTC. The chain carries TRBV7-3 and TRBJ1-2; TRBD1 agrees at 8 bases. Germline V gene lookup returns CDR1 SGHTA and CDR2 FQGTGA. This CDR3 is built from 13 residues. V shed 5 bases, J shed 6 bases, and the junction held 5 bases outside the gene matches. Filled out from reference TRBV7-3 and TRBJ1-2, the complete variable domain reads GAGVSQTPSNKVTEKGKYVELRCDPISGHTALYWYRQSLGQGPEFLIYFQGTGAADDSGLPNDRFFAVRPEGSVSTLKIQRTERGDSAVYLCASSPTGANGYTFGSGTRLTVV.

The V call is TRBV7-9, the J call TRBJ2-1; possible D gene TRBD2, 6 bases. The CDR3 consists of 13 residues. The germline V and J ends were trimmed by 6 bases and 9 bases, with 15 bases remaining between them. Germline V gene sequence: CDR1 SEHNR, CDR2 FQNEAQ (reference sequence). For the CDR3, the DNA is TGTGCCAGCAGTAGTCGGGAGCGCAGTGAGCAGTTCTTC. Protein: CASSSRERSEQFF.

The chain has TRBV7-9 and TRBJ2-1; no definite D call. Trimming removed 3 bases from V and 0 bases from J, with 18 bases in between. In germline, CDR1 is SEHNR, CDR2 FQNEAQ (reference sequence). The CDR3 is 18 amino acids. Here the CDR3 reads CASSFGRRIMSSYNEQFF. CDR3 sequence (DNA): TGTGCCAGCAGCTTTGGGCGACGAATTATGAGCTCCTACAATGAGCAGTTCTTC.

This chain connects TRBV9 to TRBJ2-5, with TRBD1 as a possible D gene (6 bases). Germline CDR1 is SGDLS and CDR2 is YYNGEE. The CDR3 runs 16 residues. V was clipped by 0 bases and J by 2 bases, with 14 bases between them. The DNA of the CDR3 is TGTGCCAGCAGCGTAGTCGACAGGAGTCCTCAAGAGACCCAGTACTTC. It translates to CASSVVDRSPQETQYF.

A single count supports this clone. The rearrangement links TRBV27 to TRBJ2-3; D unresolved. The germline V and J ends were trimmed by 1 base and 2 bases, with 13 bases remaining between them. The CDR3 extends over 16 amino acids. Germline CDR1 and CDR2: MNHEY and SMNVEV (reference sequence). The CDR3 region is CASSLYSTRNTDTQYF. CDR3 nucleotides: TGTGCCAGCAGTTTATATTCGACAAGAAACACAGATACGCAGTATTTT.

The chain carries TRBV19 and TRBJ2-5; tentatively, D is TRBD2 (6 bases). Germline V gives CDR1 LNHDA, CDR2 SQIVND (reference sequence). This CDR3 has 15 amino acids. V lost 0 bases and J lost 5, with 13 bases in between. DNA for the CDR3: TGTGCCAGTAGTATAGATCGGCGGGACGGGGAGACCCAGTACTTC. Translation: CASSIDRRDGETQYF.

V and J are TRBV5-4 and TRBJ1-1, with 8 nucleotides matching TRBD1. Germline CDR1 SGHNT, CDR2 YYREEE (reference sequence). With 4 bases clipped from V and 1 base from J, the junction kept 12 bases outside the gene matches. The CDR3 runs to 17 residues. CDR3 DNA sequence: TGTGCCAGCAGCGGCAGAACAGGGGGGCTACGGAACACTGAAGCTTTCTTT. It specifies CASSGRTGGLRNTEAFF.

CDR3 sequence: CASSVGLWNEQFF. CDR3 in DNA: TGTGCCAGCAGCGTTGGGCTATGGAATGAGCAGTTCTTC. The rearrangement uses TRBV9 and TRBJ2-1; D gene uncertain. From germline, CDR1 is SGDLS and CDR2 YYNGEE. The CDR3 extends over 13 amino acids. Trimming pared 2 bases from V and 7 bases from J, leaving 10 bases between.

The chain recombines TRBV19 with TRBJ2-2, with 11 bases identical to TRBD2. The CDR3 covers 16 residues. V gave up 10 bases and J gave up 3 bases; unmatched junction bases: 10. CDR1 and CDR2 from the germline V gene are LNHDA and SQIVND (reference sequence). Here the CDR3 DNA reads TGTGCCACCAGGTACTTAGCGGGAGGGTACACCGGGGAGCTGTTTTTT. Residues: CATRYLAGGYTGELFF.

The rearrangement joins TRBV28 to TRBJ1-5, with 7 nucleotides matching TRBD1. Per the germline V gene, CDR1 is MDHEN and CDR2 is SYDVKM. CDR3 length equals 16 residues. Trimming at V came to 3 bases and at J to 4 bases, leaving 9 bases not matched to a gene. This CDR3 is CASSLTGTVENQPQHF. The CDR3 nucleotides read TGTGCCAGCAGTTTGACCGGGACAGTCGAGAATCAGCCCCAGCATTTT.

This CDR3 reads CASSLAGTPSYEQYF. The CDR3 DNA is TGTGCCAGCAGCTTAGCCGGGACTCCTTCCTACGAGCAGTACTTC. The gene calls are TRBV7-6 and TRBJ2-7; TRBD2 is a possible D gene (6 bases). This CDR3 has 15 amino acids. V lost 0 bases and J lost 1, with 10 bases in between. CDR1 and CDR2 (germline): SGHVS, FNYEAQ. The entire variable domain, with the rest obtained from reference TRBV7-6 and TRBJ2-7, is as follows: GAGVSQSPRYKVTKRGQDVALRCDPISGHVSLYWYRQALGQGPEFLTYFNYEAQQDKSGLPNDRFSAERPEGSISTLTIQRTEQRDSAMYRCASSLAGTPSYEQYFGPGTRLTVT.

The chain combines TRBV10-3 with TRBJ1-5, with D maybe TRBD1 (5 bases). CDR3 length: 15 residues. V lost 3 bases and J lost 1, with 10 bases in between. Germline V gene lookup returns CDR1 ENHRY and CDR2 SYGVKD. The CDR3: CAISDKGLSNQPQHF. DNA of the CDR3: TGTGCCATCAGTGATAAGGGACTCAGCAATCAGCCCCAGCATTTT.

V is TRBV29-1 and J is TRBJ2-7; D not certain. Germline CDR1 is SQVTM and CDR2 is ANQGSEA. The V gene lost 7 bases and the J gene lost 4 bases, with 11 bases spanning the gap. The CDR3 is 11 residues long. The CDR3 bases are TGCAGCGGTGGCGGTACGTACGAGCAGTACTTC. Translating gives CSGGGTYEQYF.

The chain links TRBV28 to TRBJ1-5; TRBD1 is a possible D gene (5 bases). The V end lost 2 bases, the J end lost 7 bases, and 9 bases lay between the germline ends. The CDR3 runs 13 residues. Germline lookup yields CDR1 MDHEN and CDR2 SYDVKM. CDR3 region: CASSLRGSQPQHF. CDR3 DNA sequence: TGTGCCAGCAGTTTACGGGGGTCCCAGCCCCAGCATTTT.

This rearrangement joins TRBV7-2 to TRBJ2-5; perhaps TRBD2 as D (5 bases). The CDR3 is 13 residues long. CDR1 is SGHTA and CDR2 is FQGNSA in the germline V gene. The V end was cut by 4 bases, the J end by 4 bases, with 10 bases between. The CDR3 protein is CASSYEAGETQYF. Written as DNA, the CDR3 is TGTGCCAGCAGCTACGAGGCGGGAGAGACCCAGTACTTC.

The genes are TRBV6-1 and TRBJ2-7; 8 bases align to TRBD1. This CDR3 contains 14 residues. Germline CDR1 MNHNS, CDR2 SASEGT. V lost 1 base to trimming and J lost 6 bases; unmatched junction nucleotides: 5. The CDR3 protein is CASSEGTGYGEQYF. The CDR3 coding sequence is TGTGCCAGCAGTGAAGGGACAGGGTACGGCGAGCAGTACTTC.

The V and J genes are TRBV7-9 and TRBJ1-5; D unclear. Germline assignment: CDR1 SEHNR and CDR2 FQNEAQ (reference sequence). The CDR3 consists of 13 residues. The ends were cut back, 4 bases at V and 6 bases at J, with 10 bases in the middle. The CDR3 spells CASSYLGGQPQHF. In DNA form, the CDR3 reads TGTGCCAGCAGCTATTTGGGAGGTCAGCCCCAGCATTTT.

The rearrangement joins TRBV20-1 to TRBJ2-7; D gene uncertain. Germline CDR1 reads DFQATT; CDR2 reads SNEGSKA (reference sequence). Trimming left V 7 bases short and J 2 bases short, with 9 bases between. This CDR3 has 11 amino acids. The CDR3, as DNA: TGCAGTGTCTCCCAAACCTACGAGCAGTACTTC. As protein: CSVSQTYEQYF.

To note about this clone: This sample also contains other DNA sequences that code for the same CDR3. The chain's CDR3 is CASSSQETQYF. Written as DNA, the CDR3 is TGTGCCAGCAGCTCACAAGAGACCCAGTACTTC. The chain couples TRBV7-6 to TRBJ2-5; D gene ambiguous. V lost 4 bases, J lost 2 bases, and 2 bases lay in between. Looked up from germline, CDR1 is SGHVS and CDR2 is FNYEAQ. This CDR3 spans 11 amino acids.

The chain employs TRBV7-9 and TRBJ1-1; D is undetermined. CDR1 is SEHNR, CDR2 FQNEAQ, per germline (reference sequence). Trimming removed 5 bases from V and 5 bases from J, with 18 bases in between. This CDR3 region has 15 residues. The CDR3 protein is CASSLVAGGWTEAFF. The CDR3 DNA sequence: TGTGCCAGCAGCCTGGTTGCGGGTGGATGGACTGAAGCTTTCTTT.

This clone has a single count. This chain uses TRBV18 with TRBJ1-1, with D perhaps TRBD1 (6 bases). Germline loops: CDR1 KGHSH, CDR2 LQKENI. The CDR3 is 13 residues long. V lost 4 bases and J lost 5, with 11 bases in between. The CDR3 sequence is CASSQGVATEAFF. In DNA form, the CDR3 reads TGTGCCAGCTCACAGGGGGTAGCGACTGAAGCTTTCTTT.

The chain carries TRBV7-9 and TRBJ2-7; TRBD1 is a possible D gene (5 bases). Germline lookup yields CDR1 SEHNR and CDR2 FQNEAQ (reference sequence). This CDR3 comprises 15 residues. V lost 5 bases and J lost 1, with 15 bases in between. The chain's CDR3 is CASSNPRGLSYEQYF. The CDR3 DNA follows: TGTGCCAGCAGCAATCCTAGGGGTCTGTCCTACGAGCAGTACTTC.

V usage is TRBV27 and J usage is TRBJ2-3; 7 bases line up with TRBD2. V shed 2 bases and J 3 bases; nucleotides not matched to a gene: 5. CDR3 length: 15 amino acids. CDR1 is MNHEY, CDR2 SMNVEV, per germline (reference sequence). DNA for the CDR3: TGTGCCAGCAGTTTAGGCGGGAGAGGTACAGATACGCAGTATTTT. Protein: CASSLGGRGTDTQYF.

Points on this clone: Additional DNA sequences in this sample encode the identical CDR3. The V gene is TRBV7-9, the J gene TRBJ2-2, with a possible D match to TRBD2 (6 bases). CDR3 size: 13 residues. CDR1 is SEHNR and CDR2 is FQNEAQ in the germline V gene (reference sequence). V lost 1 base and J 7 bases, leaving 7 bases between the germline ends. The CDR3 DNA reads TGTGCCAGCAGCTTAGGGCGGGACGGGGAGCTGTTTTTT. Its protein product is CASSLGRDGELFF.